Listed below are T cell receptor beta chains from one sample, sequenced in a study of tumor-infiltrating lymphocytes in primary liver carcinoma. TCRdb processed the multiplex PCR reads anew with MiXCR; each CDR3 protein has one entry. The table includes 100,000 to 150,000 distinct CDR3 sequences, roughly three fifths detected once. The source material was liver tumor tissue from sampling region 3. Receptor source: a woman aged 55-70 years with primary liver carcinoma and hepatitis B virus infection. CDR3s include the opening cysteine and the closing phenylalanine or tryptophan. The D gene is left open where the match is weak. Only some rows state a clone size, as once, few, many or a class for expanded clones.

J	length	D	size	V	CDR3	DNA
TRBJ2-6	16	TRBD2	NA	TRBV30	CAWGTGRVSGANVLTF	TGTGCCTGGGGGACGGGGAGGGTCTCTGGGGCCAACGTCCTGACTTTC
TRBJ2-3	15	NA	many	TRBV5-6	CASSLLMVSTDTQYF	TGTGCCAGCAGCTTGTTAATGGTGAGCACAGATACGCAGTATTTT
TRBJ2-7	17	NA	NA	TRBV7-9	CANSPTGRQMAPYEQYF	TGTGCCAACAGCCCCACGGGGCGACAAATGGCCCCCTACGAGCAATACTTC
TRBJ2-1	15	TRBD1	many	TRBV12-3/TRBV12-4	CASSLRGTGAVEQFF	TGTGCCAGCTCCCTTAGGGGGACAGGGGCTGTTGAGCAGTTCTTC
TRBJ1-6	13	NA	NA	TRBV10-3	CAIQGGLDSPLHF	TGTGCCATTCAAGGGGGGCTAGATTCACCCCTCCACTTT
TRBJ2-7	14	NA	NA	TRBV5-1	CAGSEYIGPYEQYF	TGCGCCGGCAGCGAGTATATAGGCCCCTATGAGCAGTACTTC
TRBJ1-5	14	NA	many	TRBV28	CASSSNRVWKPQHF	TGTGCCAGCAGCTCAAACAGGGTCTGGAAGCCCCAGCATTTT
TRBJ2-3	14	NA	many	TRBV6-5	CASSYKGNTDTQYF	TGTGCCAGCAGTTACAAAGGAAACACAGATACGCAGTATTTT
TRBJ2-2	15	NA	many	TRBV5-1	CASSLGGRNTGELFF	TGCGCCAGCAGCTTGGGTGGGAGGAACACCGGGGAGCTGTTTTTT
TRBJ2-3	15	TRBD2	few	TRBV30	CACSTSGSGTDTQYF	TGTGCCTGTTCCACTAGCGGGAGTGGCACAGATACGCAGTATTTT
TRBJ2-5	14	NA	NA	TRBV12-3/TRBV12-4	CANSQKGKDDTQYF	TGTGCCAACAGCCAAAAGGGGAAGGATGATACCCAGTACTTC
TRBJ1-1	13	NA	many	TRBV20-1	CSASQGFGTEAFF	TGCAGTGCTAGTCAGGGGTTTGGGACTGAAGCTTTCTTT
TRBJ2-7	18	TRBD2	many	TRBV6-6	CASSYPTSGRAVSYEQYF	TGTGCCAGCAGTTACCCGACTAGCGGGAGGGCCGTATCCTACGAGCAGTACTTC
TRBJ1-1	13	NA	NA	TRBV28	CASTSPVHTEAFF	TGTGCCAGCACCTCACCCGTCCATACTGAAGCTTTCTTT
TRBJ2-7	16	TRBD1	NA	TRBV28	CASSAEGAGGIYEQYF	TGTGCCAGCAGTGCTGAGGGGGCAGGAGGTATATACGAGCAGTACTTC
TRBJ2-5	14	NA	NA	TRBV6-4	CASSDSVIKETQYF	TGTGCCAGCAGTGACTCTGTGATTAAAGAGACCCAGTACTTC
TRBJ2-1	17	NA	NA	TRBV5-6	CASNTTGTSSSYNEQFF	TGTGCCAGCAACACGACCGGGACTTCGAGCTCCTACAATGAGCAGTTCTTC
TRBJ2-1	15	NA	NA	TRBV28	CASSQADLSYNEQFF	TGTGCCAGCAGTCAAGCGGACCTCTCCTACAATGAGCAGTTCTTC
TRBJ2-1	15	NA	NA	TRBV12-3/TRBV12-4	CASSLSRGTNNEQFF	TGTGCCAGCAGTTTGTCCAGGGGCACTAACAATGAGCAGTTCTTC